Detailed here is one TCR beta chain. Its antigen is not known. The entry originates in a study of shared clonotypes between healthy human individuals. Broader study findings: Clonotype sharing among donors likely depends on sequencing depth.

Assay execution proceeded at the deep level. Replicate PCRs from sorted subsets contained roughly 220 ng DNA, which is 30,000 to 35,000 T cell genomes. Assay: immunoSEQ multiplex PCR; the TCRdb copy retains only in-frame clones and omits some. The profile shows 740,000 or so clones, 73% of them singletons. Donors included only healthy HIV-negative adults lacking recent acute infections or vaccinations. The sequence came from a woman younger than 45 in good health. The sample taken for sequencing was memory CD4+ T cells sorted from blood. Regarding subset: CD45RA-negative fraction.

The DNA of the CDR3 is TGCGCCAGCAGCTTGTATTTCGGGAACTACGAGCAGTACTTC. This translates into CASSLYFGNYEQYF. The chain employs TRBV5-1 and TRBJ2-7; D perhaps matches TRBD2 (5 bases). Germline V lookup: CDR1 SGHRS, CDR2 YFSETQ. The V end was cut by 1 base, the J end by 3 bases, with 11 bases between. The CDR3 sequence is 14 residues long.